This T cell receptor beta chain was recorded in a study of cytomegalovirus exposure and HLA in healthy donors. Background on the study: According to later analysis, the same platform produced the 130 or so validation and under 700 first-cohort repertoires.

General study findings and limits: There were under 200 TCR beta chains listed as cytomegalovirus-associated.

Details on this clone: Antigen unknown.

Profiling relied on immunoSEQ multiplex PCR, and the TCRdb table lists in-frame clones only, not all of them. The sample consists of tens of thousands of clones, about 96% of them appearing once. Germline CDR1 SQVTM, CDR2 ANQGSEA. This CDR3 region has 18 residues. J lost 4 bases, V lost 7 bases, and 18 bases had no gene match. The chain employs TRBV29-1 and TRBJ2-5, with 13 bases identical to TRBD2. Sequencing was performed on PBMCs. The sequence came from a man aged 18 to 29 in good health and CMV-seronegative. Here the CDR3 DNA reads TGCAGCGCGCGGACCGGGACTAGCGGGATTTCGGCCGGAGAGACCCAGTACTTC. Protein product: CSARTGTSGISAGETQYF.